This TCR beta chain was recovered during a study of human T cells and chemical hapten exposure. Study-wide findings and caveats: A positive correlation with patch test score was shown by PT1 expanded TCR counts.

In the library, unique molecular identifiers were attached to individual cDNA molecules. TCRdb re-derived calls from the RACE reads in MiXCR, one entry per CDR3 protein. This sample has about 110,000 distinct CDR3 sequences, with more than 10% found just once. Documented time point: pre-sensitization, week 0. The treatment: therapeutic diphenylcyclopropenone sensitization with weekly scalp DPC. With regard to this clonotype: No antigen is known for it.

The specimen was whole blood, collected in connection with sensitization to the hapten diphenylcyclopropenone (DPC). The TCR originated in a woman between 45 and 60 years old with alopecia areata. Some clones in this sample may be carry-over from other donors' samples.

The CDR3 protein is CASSSRGSGETQYF. As DNA, the CDR3 is TGTGCCAGCAGCTCTAGGGGTTCAGGGGAGACCCAGTACTTC. The chain combines TRBV11-2 with TRBJ2-5, with D maybe TRBD1 (5 bases). Looked up from germline, CDR1 is SGHAT and CDR2 is FQNNGV. There are 14 residues in the CDR3. Trimming pared 4 bases from V and 5 bases from J, leaving 14 bases between.